Sequencing of this T cell receptor beta chain was carried out in a study of T-cell reconstitution after alpha-beta-depleted transplantation in children. Study results and limitations: One year post-transplant, T-cell counts and diversity were largely derived from T cells produced anew. Day-60 TCRbeta diversity that was high in some patients was derived from surviving recipient T cells and thymic progenitors. It was reported that alpha-beta T cells came from several hundred expanded graft clones (about two months after transplant).

CDR1 and CDR2 from the germline V gene are SGHRS and YFSETQ. The CDR3 length is 14 residues. The germline V and J ends were trimmed by 3 bases and 0 bases, with 10 bases remaining between them. This clonotype has ten or more counts. Its target is not known. Preparation of the TCRbeta library used unique molecular identifiers. TCRdb re-called the PCR reads with MiXCR, one entry per CDR3 protein. The profile shows about 300,000 distinct CDR3 sequences, 9.5% to 13% of them singletons. The gene calls are TRBV5-1 and TRBJ2-7, with D perhaps matching TRBD1 (6 bases). The receptor comes from a boy in the first two years of life with acute myeloid leukemia, due to receive a stem cell transplant. Material: PBMCs, obtained before TCRalphabeta/CD19-depleted stem cell transplant. This CDR3 is CASSSRQDSYEQYF. Written as DNA, the CDR3 is TGCGCCAGCAGCTCACGACAGGACTCCTACGAGCAGTACTTC.